This T cell receptor (beta chain) was observed in a study of CD8+CD57+ T cells in acquired aplastic anemia. Across the study: Mean yield of DNA from sorted CD4+ and CD8+ cells was about 3.2 ug.

The CDR3 runs to 15 residues. Trimming took off 4 bases at V and 12 bases at J, with 24 bases between the two ends. Germline-derived CDR1 and CDR2 are SGHVS and FQNEAQ. Turning to this clonotype: The antigen is undetermined.

Study-level results: Significance was not reached for CD8+ Simpson's diversity between patients and controls.

Genomic DNA was employed as the template in profiling TCR beta VDJ and CDR3. TCRdb re-analysed the reads in MiXCR, keeping a single row per CDR3 protein. The top ten clones hold 40% to 50% of a sample with 260,000 or so distinct CDR3 sequences, approximately 80% of them seen once. Sequencing was done on patients that had shown CD8+CD57+ cell expansion by flow cytometry. A severe acquired aplastic anemia diagnosis applied to all patients. Blood was sampled before the patients had received any therapy. This TCR was recovered from a human donor with aplastic anemia. The chain uses TRBV7-8 and TRBJ2-5, with TRBD2 as a possible D gene (5 bases). The sequenced sample was sorted CD4+, CD8+, or CD8+CD57+ T cells (not recorded which) from PBMCs. CDR3 nucleotide sequence: TGTGCCAGCAGCTCAGCGTGGGCGGGCTACGACAATGAGTACTTC. Protein: CASSSAWAGYDNEYF.